This T cell receptor (beta chain) was obtained from a study of T cell responses to AZD1222 COVID-19 vaccine. Study-wide findings and caveats: Nearly half of unique spike-specific TCRs reportedly avoided B.1.351 and B.1.1.7 mutated regions. At baseline, just five to seven AZD1222 recipients tested seropositive.

Per germline, CDR1 LNHDA and CDR2 SQIVND (reference sequence). The CDR3 spans 13 residues. With 3 bases removed from V and 3 bases from J, the gap between germline ends came to 8 bases. Second doses at about 4 or about 12 weeks were pooled. Turning to this clone: What it binds is not known.

Only in-frame clones appear in the TCRdb table, and some are missing; sequencing was by immunoSEQ multiplex PCR. The sample lists roughly 150,000 clones; approximately 91% were seen once. Sample: peripheral blood, taken 28 days after the second AZD1222 dose. The TCR comes from an adult who received the AZD1222 COVID-19 vaccine. The chain joins TRBV19 to TRBJ1-1; a weak D match, TRBD1 (6 bases). The chain's CDR3 is CASSIKGDTEAFF. DNA for the CDR3: TGTGCCAGTAGTATTAAGGGGGACACTGAAGCTTTCTTT.